This T cell receptor (beta chain) derives from a study of lymphopenia after photon versus proton radiotherapy (dated by TCRdb to the late 2010s). Regarding the study in general: Photon and proton radiation therapy were compared by the study for their immunological effects in patients with gastrointestinal tumors who developed high-grade lymphopenia. The cohort included approximately 22 patients with gastrointestinal tumors who developed lymphopenia after receiving either photon or proton therapy. The study was designed to characterize how the impact on the immune system differs between the two radiation modalities. Results the study describes overall, beyond this receptor: Once the lymphocyte count had reached its nadir, the repertoires of photon-treated patients showed oligoclonal expansion, particularly of CD8+ Temra cells, and this expansion drove the decline in diversity. Proton-treated patients stayed relatively stable during treatment, while photon-treated patients lost naive T cells and TCR diversity and gained effector/memory populations. The survival association was assessed only in patients who died, and the authors presented better survival with proton therapy as a possibility rather than a demonstrated result. Across the cohort, among patients who died, a greater drop in TCR diversity after the nadir was inversely correlated with overall survival time.

The CDR3, from cysteine to phenylalanine, totals 15 residues. Just the 45-base CDR3 DNA is kept, in frame starting at base 1. Trimming leaves V shorter by 1 base and J shorter by 4 bases, with the junction holding 4 bases beyond the gene matches. CDR1 and CDR2 were assigned from the germline V gene as KGHSH and LQKENI. The protocol used for the library was the immunoSEQ multiplex PCR assay. Alongside multiparametric flow cytometry, deep sequencing of rearranged TCR beta loci was used to profile the T cell repertoires. In TCRdb, the immuneACCESS table is reduced to in-frame sequences with V and J assigned. These tables do not hold every clone; where another copy was compared, an unresolved V gene accounts for under half, and the others remain unexplained. The sample records roughly 45,000 clones, 65% to 90% of which are singletons. In total, the top ten clones hold 2% to 2.5% of the sample. A note on this clone: It lacks a known antigen. No much larger clone is present one base from it, and per-base qualities are unavailable.

The starting material was peripheral blood, obtained from a patient treated with photon-based radiotherapy. This receptor chain uses TRBV18 and TRBJ1-1, and 9 bases in between align with TRBD1. The sequence was collected from a man aged 40-55 years with gastric cancer. CDR3 region: CASSPLQGASTEAFF. The nucleotide sequence is given as TGTGCCAGCTCACCACTACAGGGGGCCTCCACTGAAGCTTTCTTT.